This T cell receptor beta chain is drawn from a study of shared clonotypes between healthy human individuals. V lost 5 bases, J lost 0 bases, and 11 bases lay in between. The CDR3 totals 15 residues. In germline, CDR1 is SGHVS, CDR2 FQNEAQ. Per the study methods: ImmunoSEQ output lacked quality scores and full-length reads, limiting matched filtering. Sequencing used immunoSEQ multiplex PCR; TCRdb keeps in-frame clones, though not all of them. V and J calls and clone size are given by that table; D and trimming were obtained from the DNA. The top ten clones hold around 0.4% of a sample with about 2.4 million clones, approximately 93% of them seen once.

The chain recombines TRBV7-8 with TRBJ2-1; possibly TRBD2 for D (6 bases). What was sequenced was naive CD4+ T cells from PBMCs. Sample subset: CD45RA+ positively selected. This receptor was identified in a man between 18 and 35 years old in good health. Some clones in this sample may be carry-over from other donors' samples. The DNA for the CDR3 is TGTGCCAGCAGCCCGCGGGGTATCTCCTACAATGAGCAGTTCTTC. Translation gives CASSPRGISYNEQFF.